The 5 T cell receptor beta chains below all came from one sample that was sequenced in a study of T cell changes during pregnancy in multiple sclerosis. Generated by immunoSEQ multiplex PCR, the TCRdb table keeps only in-frame clones and is missing some. The table includes around 80,000 clones, 94% detected once. This sample comprised peripheral blood, obtained in the second trimester of pregnancy. The receptors stem from a female donor in good health, enrolled as a control in a pregnancy study.

CDR3 nucleotide sequence: TGTGCCAGCAGCGCCGGACAGTTTCACTCCTACGAGCAGTACTTC. Encoded protein: CASSAGQFHSYEQYF. The chain joins TRBV5-4 to TRBJ2-7, with a tentative D call TRBD1 (6 bases). This CDR3 has 15 residues. Per the germline V gene, CDR1 is SGHNT and CDR2 is YYREEE (reference sequence). Trimming removed 4 bases from V and 0 bases from J, with 14 bases in between. Using reference TRBV5-4 and TRBJ2-7 for the parts outside the CDR3, the full variable domain is ETGVTQSPTHLIKTRGQQVTLRCSSQSGHNTVSWYQQALGQGPQFIFQYYREEENGRGNFPPRFSGLQFPNYSSELNVNALELDDSALYLCASSAGQFHSYEQYFGPGTRLTVT.

This sequence joins TRBV27 and TRBJ2-2; 8 bases are a match to TRBD1. Germline assignment: CDR1 MNHEY and CDR2 SMNVEV (reference sequence). V was pared by 6 bases and J by 0 bases, with 3 bases of the junction left unmatched. This CDR3 contains 15 residues. Here the CDR3 reads CASRRQGPNTGELFF. The CDR3 nucleotides are TGTGCCAGCAGACGACAGGGGCCGAACACCGGGGAGCTGTTTTTT.

The chain uses TRBV2 and TRBJ2-1, with 7 bases matching TRBD1. J gave up 1 base and V 6 bases, and 9 bases lay outside the gene matches. Germline loops: CDR1 SNHLY, CDR2 FYNNEI. The CDR3 sequence is 16 residues long. The DNA of the CDR3 is TGTGCCAGCAGCGCCGGGAACAGGGGATCCTACAATGAGCAGTTCTTC. It translates to CASSAGNRGSYNEQFF.

The chain combines TRBV29-1 with TRBJ1-4, with no clear D. Germline lookup yields CDR1 SQVTM and CDR2 ANQGSEA. The CDR3 runs 12 residues. Trimming cost V 6 bases and J 4 bases, with 9 bases left between them. This CDR3 reads CSVGDHNEKLFF. The CDR3 nucleotides read TGCAGCGTCGGTGATCATAATGAAAAACTGTTTTTT.

J is TRBJ2-2 and V is TRBV4-2, with D possibly matching TRBD1 (6 bases). This CDR3 is 16 amino acids long. Germline V gene sequence: CDR1 LGHNA, CDR2 YNFKEQ. The germline V and J ends were trimmed by 0 bases and 4 bases, with 12 bases remaining between them. The DNA of the CDR3 is TGTGCCAGCAGCCAAGAGCAGGGGCTTAGCACCGGGGAGCTGTTTTTT. It codes for CASSQEQGLSTGELFF.